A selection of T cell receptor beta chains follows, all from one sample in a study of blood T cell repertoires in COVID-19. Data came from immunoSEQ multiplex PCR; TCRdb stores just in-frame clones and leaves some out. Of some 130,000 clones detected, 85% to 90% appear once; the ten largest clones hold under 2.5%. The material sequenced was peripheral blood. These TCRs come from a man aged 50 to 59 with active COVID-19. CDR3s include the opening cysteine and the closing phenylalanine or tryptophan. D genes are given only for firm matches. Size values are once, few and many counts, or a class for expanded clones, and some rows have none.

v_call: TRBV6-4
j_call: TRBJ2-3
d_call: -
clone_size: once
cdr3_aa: CASSVGGVSDTQYF
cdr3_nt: TGTGCCAGCAGTGTAGGGGGTGTATCAGATACGCAGTATTTT

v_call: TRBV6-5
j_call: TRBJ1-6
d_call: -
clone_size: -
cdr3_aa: CASNRQINSPLHF
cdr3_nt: TGTGCCAGCAATCGACAGATTAATTCACCCCTCCACTTT

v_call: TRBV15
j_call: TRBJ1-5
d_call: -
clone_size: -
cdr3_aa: CATSRDGRGYSNQPQHF
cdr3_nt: TGTGCCACCAGCAGAGATGGAAGAGGCTATAGCAATCAGCCCCAGCATTTT

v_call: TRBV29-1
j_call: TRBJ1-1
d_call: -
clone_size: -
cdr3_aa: CSVESENPMNTEAFF
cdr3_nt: TGCAGCGTTGAGTCGGAGAATCCGATGAACACTGAAGCTTTCTTT

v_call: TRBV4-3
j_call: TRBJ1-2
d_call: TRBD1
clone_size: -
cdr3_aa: CASSQDGQGLRMGYTF
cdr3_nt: TGCGCCAGCAGCCAAGATGGACAGGGGCTTCGGATGGGCTACACCTTC

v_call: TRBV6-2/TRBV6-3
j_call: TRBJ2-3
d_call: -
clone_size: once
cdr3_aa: CASSPARWSTDTQYF
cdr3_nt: TGTGCCAGCAGTCCAGCGAGGTGGAGCACAGATACGCAGTATTTT

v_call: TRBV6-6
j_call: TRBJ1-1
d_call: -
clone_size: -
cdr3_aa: CASSYLQVNTEAFF
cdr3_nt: TGTGCCAGCAGTTACTTGCAGGTGAACACTGAAGCTTTCTTT

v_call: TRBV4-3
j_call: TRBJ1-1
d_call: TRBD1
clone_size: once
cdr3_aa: CASSRSQGVGTEAFF
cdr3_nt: TGCGCCAGCAGCCGAAGTCAGGGGGTCGGCACTGAAGCTTTCTTT

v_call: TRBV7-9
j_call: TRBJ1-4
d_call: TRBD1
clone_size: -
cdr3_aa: CASSRQGEGEKLFF
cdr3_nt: TGTGCCAGCAGCCGACAGGGGGAGGGTGAAAAACTGTTTTTT

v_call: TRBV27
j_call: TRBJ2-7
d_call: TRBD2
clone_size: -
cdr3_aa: CASNSMASGAIYEQYF
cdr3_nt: TGTGCCAGCAATTCCATGGCTAGCGGGGCGATCTACGAGCAGTACTTC

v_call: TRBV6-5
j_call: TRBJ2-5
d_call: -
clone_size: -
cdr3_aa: CASGPTSLMRTQYF
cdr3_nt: TGTGCCAGCGGTCCTACTAGCCTCATGCGGACCCAGTACTTC

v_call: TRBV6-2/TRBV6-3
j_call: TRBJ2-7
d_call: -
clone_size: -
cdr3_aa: CASSYREYEQYF
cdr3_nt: TGTGCCAGCAGTTACCGGGAGTACGAGCAGTACTTC

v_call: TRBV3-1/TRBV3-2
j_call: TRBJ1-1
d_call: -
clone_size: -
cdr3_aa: CASSAPGSEAFF
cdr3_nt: TGTGCCAGCAGCGCGCCGGGGAGTGAAGCTTTCTTT

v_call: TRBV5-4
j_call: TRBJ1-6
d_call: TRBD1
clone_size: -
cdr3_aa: CASSTRQGLVNSPLHF
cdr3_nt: TGTGCCAGCAGCACCAGACAGGGGTTGGTTAATTCACCCCTCCACTTT

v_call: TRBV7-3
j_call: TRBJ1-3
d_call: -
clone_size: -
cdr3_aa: CASSLNSPTAGNTIYF
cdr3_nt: TGTGCCAGCAGCTTAAATTCCCCCACGGCTGGAAACACCATATATTTT

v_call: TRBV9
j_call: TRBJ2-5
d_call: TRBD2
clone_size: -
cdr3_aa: CASSAGTIQETQYF
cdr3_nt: TGTGCCAGCAGCGCTGGGACTATCCAAGAGACCCAGTACTTC

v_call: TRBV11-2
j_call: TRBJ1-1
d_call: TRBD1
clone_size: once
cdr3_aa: CASSQMTLQGARNTEAFF
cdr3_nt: TGTGCCAGCAGCCAAATGACCCTTCAGGGGGCAAGGAACACTGAAGCTTTCTTT

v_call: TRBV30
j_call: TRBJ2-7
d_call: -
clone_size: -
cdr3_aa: CAWSRRTALYEQYF
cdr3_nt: TGTGCCTGGAGTCGGAGGACAGCCCTCTACGAGCAGTACTTC

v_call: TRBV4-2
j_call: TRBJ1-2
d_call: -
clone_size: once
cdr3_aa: CASSQVGQAGGYTF
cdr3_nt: TGTGCCAGCAGCCAAGTTGGCCAGGCGGGAGGCTACACCTTC

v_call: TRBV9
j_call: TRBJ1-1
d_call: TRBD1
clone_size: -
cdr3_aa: CASSAPGQGMNTEAFF
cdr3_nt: TGTGCCAGCAGCGCGCCCGGACAGGGGATGAACACTGAAGCTTTCTTT

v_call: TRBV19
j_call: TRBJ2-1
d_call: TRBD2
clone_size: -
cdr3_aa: CATSNYQRGGPEQFF
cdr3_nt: TGTGCCACCTCTAATTACCAGCGGGGGGGCCCTGAGCAGTTCTTC

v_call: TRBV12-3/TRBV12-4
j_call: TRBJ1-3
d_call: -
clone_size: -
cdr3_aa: CASRSAGNTIYF
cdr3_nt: TGTGCCAGCAGAAGCGCGGGAAACACCATATATTTT

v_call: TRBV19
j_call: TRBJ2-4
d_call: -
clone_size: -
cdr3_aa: CASSIERGLGNIQYF
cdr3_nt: TGTGCCAGTAGTATAGAGCGGGGATTGGGGAACATTCAGTACTTC

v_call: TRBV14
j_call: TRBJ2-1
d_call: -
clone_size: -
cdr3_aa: CASSPGTFDNEQFF
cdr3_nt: TGTGCCAGCAGCCCAGGGACTTTCGACAATGAGCAGTTCTTC

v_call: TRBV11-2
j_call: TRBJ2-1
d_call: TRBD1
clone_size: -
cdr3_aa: CASSSVRRDSHNEQFF
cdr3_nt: TGTGCCAGCAGCTCGGTAAGAAGGGACAGCCACAATGAGCAGTTCTTC

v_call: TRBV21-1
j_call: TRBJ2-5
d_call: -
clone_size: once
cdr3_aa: CATLPRGAPKFVTQYF
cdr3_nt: TGTGCCACCCTACCTAGGGGCGCCCCGAAATTCGTGACCCAGTACTTC

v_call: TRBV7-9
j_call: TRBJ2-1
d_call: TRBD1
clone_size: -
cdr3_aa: CASSSGTGVLSEQFF
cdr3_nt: TGTGCCAGCAGCTCCGGGACAGGGGTCCTTAGTGAGCAGTTCTTC

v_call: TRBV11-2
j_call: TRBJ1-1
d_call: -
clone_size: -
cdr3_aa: CASSTVAEAFF
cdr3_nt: TGTGCCAGCAGCACAGTGGCTGAAGCTTTCTTT

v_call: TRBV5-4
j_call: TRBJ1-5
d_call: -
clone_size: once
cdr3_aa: CASSLGAPEPNQPQHF
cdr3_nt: TGTGCCAGCAGCTTGGGGGCACCAGAGCCCAATCAGCCCCAGCATTTT

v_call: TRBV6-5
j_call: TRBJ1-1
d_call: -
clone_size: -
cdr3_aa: CASSYGGDLNTEAFF
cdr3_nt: TGTGCCAGCAGTTACGGTGGAGACTTGAACACTGAAGCTTTCTTT

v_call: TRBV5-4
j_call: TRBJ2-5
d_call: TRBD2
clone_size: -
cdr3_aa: CASSISGGAFETQYF
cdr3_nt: TGTGCCAGCAGCATTAGCGGGGGGGCCTTTGAGACCCAGTACTTC

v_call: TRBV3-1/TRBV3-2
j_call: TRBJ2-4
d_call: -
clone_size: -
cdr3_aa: CASSQDLATQYF
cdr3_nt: TGTGCCAGCAGCCAAGATTTGGCAACCCAGTACTTC

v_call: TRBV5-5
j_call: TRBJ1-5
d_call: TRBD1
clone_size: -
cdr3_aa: CASSFGTGVQPQHF
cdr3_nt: TGTGCCAGCAGCTTTGGGACAGGGGTTCAGCCCCAGCATTTT

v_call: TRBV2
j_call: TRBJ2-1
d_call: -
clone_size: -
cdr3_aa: CASSAMLNEQFF
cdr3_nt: TGTGCCAGCAGTGCCATGTTGAATGAGCAGTTCTTC

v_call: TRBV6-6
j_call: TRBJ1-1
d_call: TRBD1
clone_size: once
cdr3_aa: CASSVTGGLTEAFF
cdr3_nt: TGTGCCAGCAGCGTCACAGGGGGCCTCACTGAAGCTTTCTTT

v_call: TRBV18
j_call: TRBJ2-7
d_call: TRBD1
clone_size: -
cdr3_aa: CASTGQVNSYEQYF
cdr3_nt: TGTGCCAGCACCGGACAGGTTAACTCCTACGAGCAGTACTTC

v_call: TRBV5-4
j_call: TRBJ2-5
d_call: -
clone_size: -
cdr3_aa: CASSFPAAETQYF
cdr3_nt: TGTGCCAGCAGCTTCCCCGCTGCGGAGACCCAGTACTTC

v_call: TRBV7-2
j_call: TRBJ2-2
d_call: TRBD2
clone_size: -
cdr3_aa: CASSLIAGGRSGELFF
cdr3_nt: TGTGCCAGCAGCTTGATAGCGGGGGGGCGATCCGGGGAGCTGTTTTTT

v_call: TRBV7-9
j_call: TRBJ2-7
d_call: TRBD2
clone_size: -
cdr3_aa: CASSELAGAGGYF
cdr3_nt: TGTGCCAGCAGCGAACTAGCGGGGGCTGGGGGGTACTTC

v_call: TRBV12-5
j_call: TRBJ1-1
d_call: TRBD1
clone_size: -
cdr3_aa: CASGSDRVTEAFF
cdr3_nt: TGTGCTAGTGGCTCCGACAGGGTCACTGAAGCTTTCTTT

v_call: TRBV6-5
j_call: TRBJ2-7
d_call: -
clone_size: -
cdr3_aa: CASRPSAARTYEQYF
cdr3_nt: TGTGCCAGCAGACCCTCGGCGGCCCGGACCTACGAGCAGTACTTC

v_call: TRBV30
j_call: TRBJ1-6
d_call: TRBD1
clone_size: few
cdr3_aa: CAWSHRDRGGGNRNSPLHF
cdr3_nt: TGTGCCTGGAGTCACCGGGACAGGGGAGGAGGAAATCGTAATTCACCCCTCCACTTT